This T cell receptor beta chain is from a study of blood T cells in healthy people across ages. This CDR3 comprises 16 residues. CDR1 SGHRS and CDR2 YFSETQ come from the germline V gene. V lost 3 bases, J lost 4 bases, and 6 bases stayed unmatched. There are a few counts of this clonotype. PCR was performed a second time for roughly 6 to 12 cycles using a sample-barcoded 5' primer and a J-beta primer mix. In TCRdb, the 5' RACE reads were re-called with MiXCR into one record per CDR3 protein. The sample records 800,000 to 1,300,000 distinct CDR3 sequences, around 27% being singletons. The sample providers were healthy Caucasian people from Russia, aged about 6 to 90. This same sample was also part of a study on T cells of mothers and their children. This second study says: Every mother produced more than 8 million TCR beta CDR3 reads, whereas every child provided 3 million to 3.5 million. The study found thymic selection shapes TCR recombination output similarly in related and unrelated pairs.

The sequenced material came from blood. The chain uses TRBV5-1 and TRBJ2-3; 12 positions agree with TRBD2. The clonotype comes from a girl aged 2 to 9 in good health. As DNA, the CDR3 is TGCGCCAGCAGCTCCTCTAGCGGGAGGGCCTCAGATACGCAGTATTTT. This encodes CASSSSSGRASDTQYF. Supplemented by reference TRBV5-1 and TRBJ2-3, the full variable domain reads KAGVTQTPRYLIKTRGQQVTLSCSPISGHRSVSWYQQTPGQGLQFLFEYFSETQRNKGNFPGRFSGRQFSNSRSEMNVSTLELGDSALYLCASSSSSGRASDTQYFGPGTRLTVL.